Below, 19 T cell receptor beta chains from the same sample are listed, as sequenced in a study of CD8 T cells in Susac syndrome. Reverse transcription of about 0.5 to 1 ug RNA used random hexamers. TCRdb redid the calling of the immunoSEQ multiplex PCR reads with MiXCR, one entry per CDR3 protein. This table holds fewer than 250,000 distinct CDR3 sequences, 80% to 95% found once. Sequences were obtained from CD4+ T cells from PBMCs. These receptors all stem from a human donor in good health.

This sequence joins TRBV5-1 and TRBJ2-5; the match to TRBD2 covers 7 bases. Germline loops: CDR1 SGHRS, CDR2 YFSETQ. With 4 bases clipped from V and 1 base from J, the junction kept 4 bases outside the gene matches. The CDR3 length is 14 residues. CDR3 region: CASSHGLVQETQYF. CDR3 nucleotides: TGCGCCAGCAGCCATGGACTAGTCCAAGAGACCCAGTACTTC. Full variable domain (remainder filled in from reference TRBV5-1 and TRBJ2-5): KAGVTQTPRYLIKTRGQQVTLSCSPISGHRSVSWYQQTPGQGLQFLFEYFSETQRNKGNFPGRFSGRQFSNSRSEMNVSTLELGDSALYLCASSHGLVQETQYFGPGTRLLVL.

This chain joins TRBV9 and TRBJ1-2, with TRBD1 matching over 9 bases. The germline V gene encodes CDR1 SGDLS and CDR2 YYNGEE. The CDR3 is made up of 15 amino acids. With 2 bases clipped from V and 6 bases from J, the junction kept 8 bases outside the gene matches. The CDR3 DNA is TGTGCCAGCAGCGTGGGGACAGGGAGGGGAGATGGCTACACCTTC. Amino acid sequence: CASSVGTGRGDGYTF.

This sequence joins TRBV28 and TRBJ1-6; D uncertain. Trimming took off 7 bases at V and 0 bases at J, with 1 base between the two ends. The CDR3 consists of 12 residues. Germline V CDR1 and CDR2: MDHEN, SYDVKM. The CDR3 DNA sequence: TGTGCCAGCAACTCCTATAATTCACCCCTCCACTTT. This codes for CASNSYNSPLHF. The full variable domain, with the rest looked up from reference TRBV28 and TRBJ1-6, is DVKVTQSSRYLVKRTGEKVFLECVQDMDHENMFWYRQDPGLGLRLIYFSYDVKMKEKGDIPEGYSVSREKKERFSLILESASTNQTSMYLCASNSYNSPLHFGNGTRLTVT.

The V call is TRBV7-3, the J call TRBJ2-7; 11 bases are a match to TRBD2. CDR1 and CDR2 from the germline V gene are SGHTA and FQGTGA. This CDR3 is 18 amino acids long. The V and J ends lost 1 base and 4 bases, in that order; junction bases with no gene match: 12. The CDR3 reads CASSLMPSGGLLGYEQYF. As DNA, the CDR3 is TGTGCCAGCAGCTTAATGCCTAGCGGGGGGCTATTGGGTTACGAGCAGTACTTC.

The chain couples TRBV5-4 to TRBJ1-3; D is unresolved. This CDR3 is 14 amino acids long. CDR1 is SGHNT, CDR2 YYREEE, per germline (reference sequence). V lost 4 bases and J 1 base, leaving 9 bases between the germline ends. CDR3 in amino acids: CASSQIGSGNTIYF. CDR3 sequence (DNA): TGTGCCAGCAGCCAAATAGGGTCTGGAAACACCATATATTTT.

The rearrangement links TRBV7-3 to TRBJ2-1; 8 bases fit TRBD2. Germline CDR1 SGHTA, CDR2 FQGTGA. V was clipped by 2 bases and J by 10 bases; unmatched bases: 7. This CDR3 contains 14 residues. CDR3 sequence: CASSLAGGQEEQFF. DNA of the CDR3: TGTGCCAGCAGCTTAGCGGGGGGCCAAGAGGAGCAGTTCTTC.

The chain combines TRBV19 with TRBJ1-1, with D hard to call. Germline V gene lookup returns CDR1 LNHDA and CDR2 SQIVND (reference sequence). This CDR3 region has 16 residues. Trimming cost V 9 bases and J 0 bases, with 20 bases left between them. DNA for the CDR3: TGTGCCAGCTCTCGACCGTTCCTAGGGATGAACACTGAAGCTTTCTTT. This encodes CASSRPFLGMNTEAFF. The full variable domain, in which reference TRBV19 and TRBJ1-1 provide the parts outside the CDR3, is DGGITQSPKYLFRKEGQNVTLSCEQNLNHDAMYWYRQDPGQGLRLIYYSQIVNDFQKGDIAEGYSVSREKKESFPLTVTSAQKNPTAFYLCASSRPFLGMNTEAFFGQGTRLTVV.

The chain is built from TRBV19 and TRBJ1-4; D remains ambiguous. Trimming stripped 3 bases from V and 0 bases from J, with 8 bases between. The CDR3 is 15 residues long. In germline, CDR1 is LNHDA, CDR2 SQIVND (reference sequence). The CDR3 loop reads CASSMAAATNEKLFF. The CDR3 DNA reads TGTGCCAGTAGTATGGCGGCTGCAACTAATGAAAAACTGTTTTTT.

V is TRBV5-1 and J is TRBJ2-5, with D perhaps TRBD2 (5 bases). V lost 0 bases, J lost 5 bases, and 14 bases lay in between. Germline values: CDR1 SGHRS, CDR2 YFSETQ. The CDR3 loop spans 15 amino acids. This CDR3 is CASSLDPGNAETQYF. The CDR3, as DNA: TGCGCCAGCAGCTTGGATCCGGGGAACGCGGAGACCCAGTACTTC.

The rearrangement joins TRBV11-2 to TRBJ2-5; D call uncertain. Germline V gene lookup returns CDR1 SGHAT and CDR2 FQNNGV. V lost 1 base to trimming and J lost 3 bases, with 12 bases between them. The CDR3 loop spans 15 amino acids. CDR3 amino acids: CASSLGQTGKETQYF. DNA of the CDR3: TGTGCCAGCAGCTTAGGTCAAACTGGAAAAGAGACCCAGTACTTC.

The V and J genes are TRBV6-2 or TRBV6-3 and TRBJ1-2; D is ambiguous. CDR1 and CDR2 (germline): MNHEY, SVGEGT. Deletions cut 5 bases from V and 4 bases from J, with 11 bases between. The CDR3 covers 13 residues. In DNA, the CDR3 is TGTGCCAGCAGTCGCGCGGACCTCTATGGCTACACCTTC. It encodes CASSRADLYGYTF.

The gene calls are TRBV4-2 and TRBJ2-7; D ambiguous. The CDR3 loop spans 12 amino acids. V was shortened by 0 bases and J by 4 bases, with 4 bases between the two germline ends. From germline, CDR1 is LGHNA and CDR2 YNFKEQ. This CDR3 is CASSQEKYEQYF. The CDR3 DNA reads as TGTGCCAGCAGCCAAGAGAAATACGAGCAGTACTTC.

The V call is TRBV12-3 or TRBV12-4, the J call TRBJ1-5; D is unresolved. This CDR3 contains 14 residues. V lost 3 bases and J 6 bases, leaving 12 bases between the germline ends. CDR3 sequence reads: CASSFNRRSQPQHF. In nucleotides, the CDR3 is TGTGCCAGCAGTTTTAATAGGAGGAGTCAGCCCCAGCATTTT.

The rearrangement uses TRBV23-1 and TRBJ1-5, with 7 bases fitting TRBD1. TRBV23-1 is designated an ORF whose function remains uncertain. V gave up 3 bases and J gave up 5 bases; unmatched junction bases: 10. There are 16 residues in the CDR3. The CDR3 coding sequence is TGCGCCAGCAGTCAGCCCCCGGACAGGAGCGATCAGCCCCAGCATTTT. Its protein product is CASSQPPDRSDQPQHF.

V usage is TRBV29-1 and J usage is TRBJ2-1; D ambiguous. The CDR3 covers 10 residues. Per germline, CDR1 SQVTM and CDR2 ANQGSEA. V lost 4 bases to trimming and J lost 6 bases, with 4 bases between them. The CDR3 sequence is CSVGSNEQFF. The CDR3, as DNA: TGCAGCGTTGGAAGCAATGAGCAGTTCTTC.

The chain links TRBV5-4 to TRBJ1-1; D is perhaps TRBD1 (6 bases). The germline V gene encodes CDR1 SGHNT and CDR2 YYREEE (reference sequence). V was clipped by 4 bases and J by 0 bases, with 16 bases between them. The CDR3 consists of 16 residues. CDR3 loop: CASSLTGPRMNTEAFF. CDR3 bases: TGTGCCAGCAGCCTCACAGGGCCTAGGATGAACACTGAAGCTTTCTTT.

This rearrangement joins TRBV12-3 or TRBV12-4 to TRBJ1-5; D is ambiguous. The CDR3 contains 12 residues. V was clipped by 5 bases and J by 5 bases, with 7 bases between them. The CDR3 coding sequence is TGTGCCAGCAGTCGCAGCTATCAGCCCCAGCATTTT. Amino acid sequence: CASSRSYQPQHF.

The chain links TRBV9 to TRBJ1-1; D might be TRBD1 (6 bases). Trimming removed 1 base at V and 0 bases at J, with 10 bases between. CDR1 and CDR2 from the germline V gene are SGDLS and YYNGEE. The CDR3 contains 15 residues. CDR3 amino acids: CASSVLGGMNTEAFF. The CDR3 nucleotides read TGTGCCAGCAGCGTACTAGGGGGAATGAACACTGAAGCTTTCTTT. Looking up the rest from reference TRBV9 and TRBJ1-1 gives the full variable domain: DSGVTQTPKHLITATGQRVTLRCSPRSGDLSVYWYQQSLDQGLQFLIQYYNGEERAKGNILERFSAQQFPDLHSELNLSSLELGDSALYFCASSVLGGMNTEAFFGQGTRLTVV.

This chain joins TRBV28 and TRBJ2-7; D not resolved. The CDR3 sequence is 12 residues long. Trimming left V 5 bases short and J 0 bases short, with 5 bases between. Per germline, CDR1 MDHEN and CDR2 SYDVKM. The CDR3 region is CASSTDSYEQYF. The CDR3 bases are TGTGCCAGCAGTACCGACTCCTACGAGCAGTACTTC. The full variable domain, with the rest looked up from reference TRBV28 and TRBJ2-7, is DVKVTQSSRYLVKRTGEKVFLECVQDMDHENMFWYRQDPGLGLRLIYFSYDVKMKEKGDIPEGYSVSREKKERFSLILESASTNQTSMYLCASSTDSYEQYFGPGTRLTVT.